These T cell receptor beta chains were read from a single sample in a study of blood T cell repertoires in COVID-19. Assay: immunoSEQ multiplex PCR; the TCRdb copy retains only in-frame clones and omits some. The sample shows 120,000 or so clones, 79% of them seen only once. Specimen: peripheral blood. The receptors were sampled from a man between 40 and 49 years old with active or convalescent COVID-19. Each CDR3 is given without its conserved first and last residue. Rows may omit the clone size; those that give it use once, few, many or a size class.

V gene,clone size,J gene,CDR3 protein
TRBV27,-,TRBJ2-1,ASTAAGQNNNEQF
TRBV6-6,-,TRBJ2-7,ASTPSGGGEQY
TRBV2,once,TRBJ1-6,ASITGEYSPLH
TRBV30,-,TRBJ1-4,AWSVRRVGEKLF
TRBV4-1,-,TRBJ1-2,ASSQEFYGYT
TRBV10-3,-,TRBJ2-3,AISESARVGFTDTQY
TRBV3-1/TRBV3-2,once,TRBJ1-4,ASSQWRGREKLF
TRBV5-1,-,TRBJ1-2,ASSLDIRGLGYT
TRBV7-9,-,TRBJ2-3,ASSQQGLAGGADTQY
TRBV2,-,TRBJ2-2,ASSPGTSPGGTGELF
TRBV10-3,-,TRBJ1-1,AISLAASGGKWTTEAF
TRBV5-1,once,TRBJ2-6,ASSPLPSGANVLT
TRBV5-4,once,TRBJ1-2,ASSPGGAKDRGGGYT
TRBV6-1,-,TRBJ1-5,ASSEQGEQPQH
TRBV11-2,few,TRBJ2-7,ASSSRLAKGPYEQY
TRBV2,once,TRBJ2-5,ASSEGAIQETQY
TRBV29-1,once,TRBJ2-1,SFVSVSSYNEQF
TRBV30,-,TRBJ1-2,AWSVSGIEKYT
TRBV5-1,-,TRBJ1-4,ASSSDRPSEKLF
TRBV15,-,TRBJ2-5,ATSRDRDIQETQY
TRBV6-5,once,TRBJ1-2,ASSYSGRANYGYT
TRBV6-6,-,TRBJ1-6,ASSPGGQSSYNSPLH
TRBV19,-,TRBJ1-6,ASSPGTGTLNSPLH
TRBV5-6,-,TRBJ2-2,ASSLRRGSLGTGELF
TRBV6-6,-,TRBJ2-7,ASSYLVGGGAYEQY
TRBV14,-,TRBJ1-1,ASSQEYRGAEAF
TRBV29-1,-,TRBJ1-2,SVVGQGKGYT
TRBV5-4,-,TRBJ1-1,ASSAAGTGGDVNTEAF
TRBV28,-,TRBJ1-5,ASRPRGGNQPQH
TRBV7-9,-,TRBJ1-1,ASSARWANTEAF
TRBV19,-,TRBJ1-1,ASTTDRMNTEAF
TRBV2,-,TRBJ1-1,ASRDGPSRGAF
TRBV6-5,once,TRBJ2-7,ASSPVGTGPYEQY
TRBV7-9,-,TRBJ2-3,ASNGGADTQY
TRBV27,-,TRBJ2-2,ASSRQGGTGELF
TRBV9,once,TRBJ1-2,ASSVATWGDGYT
TRBV6-1,few,TRBJ1-1,ASSEAQTGPAF
TRBV30,-,TRBJ2-7,AWSIRTSGRPSSYEQY
TRBV28,-,TRBJ1-1,ASSPGQGSWAF
TRBV19,-,TRBJ2-5,ASSPTSGRTQETQY
TRBV4-3,-,TRBJ1-4,ASSQQTSGNEKLF